This entry lists 21 T cell receptor beta chains sequenced from one sample in a study of identical twins. TCRdb reprocessed the 5' RACE reads via MiXCR and lists one record per CDR3 protein. Counted here are more than 1.5 million distinct CDR3 sequences, 32% occurring once; the ten biggest clones make up 0.25% to 0.3%. The sample was cord blood. These receptors were taken from a newborn girl in good health.

This chain uses TRBV29-1 with TRBJ1-2, with TRBD1 identical over 7 bases. The CDR3 sequence is 16 residues long. The J segment lost 0 bases and the V segment lost 1 base, leaving 8 bases of the junction unmatched. Germline-derived CDR1 and CDR2 are SQVTM and ANQGSEA. CDR3 DNA sequence: TGCAGCGTTGAAGGTCGACAGGGCGCCACTAACTATGGCTACACCTTC. Amino acids: CSVEGRQGATNYGYTF.

The table lists this clonotype with a few counts. The chain couples TRBV10-3 to TRBJ1-1; possible D gene TRBD1, 6 bases. V was cut by 5 bases and J by 4 bases, with 17 bases left in between. CDR1 ENHRY and CDR2 SYGVKD come from the germline V gene. CDR3 size: 15 residues. CDR3 bases: TGTGCCATCAGTCCCCCCATGGCGGGGGCCACTGAAGCTTTCTTT. Translated, it gives CAISPPMAGATEAFF.

A few counts support this clonotype. The chain employs TRBV20-1 and TRBJ2-7; D is uncertain. Trimming pared 8 bases from V and 3 bases from J, leaving 11 bases between. Germline V CDR1 and CDR2: DFQATT, SNEGSKA (reference sequence). This CDR3 comprises 11 residues. CDR3 sequence reads: CSIRRGYEQYF. The DNA of the CDR3 is TGCAGTATCCGAAGAGGCTACGAGCAGTACTTC.

The chain employs TRBV20-1 and TRBJ2-1, with TRBD2 matching 7 bases. Trimming cost V 5 bases and J 0 bases; bases outside gene matches: 4. Germline V gene lookup returns CDR1 DFQATT and CDR2 SNEGSKA (reference sequence). This CDR3 region has 14 residues. CDR3 nucleotides: TGCAGTGCTTTGACGGGGGGCTCCTACAATGAGCAGTTCTTC. Protein: CSALTGGSYNEQFF.

The chain carries TRBV13 and TRBJ2-1; D gene uncertain. This CDR3 comprises 14 residues. Germline CDR1 and CDR2: PRHDT and FYEKMQ (reference sequence). The V and J ends lost 3 bases and 7 bases respectively, with 13 bases between them. The CDR3 region has the DNA TGTGCCAGCAGCTTCCGGACCCGGGTTAATGAGCAGTTCTTC. As protein: CASSFRTRVNEQFF.

This clonotype was observed many times. The chain links TRBV28 to TRBJ1-2; D not resolved. Trimming stripped 7 bases from V and 5 bases from J, with 11 bases between. Germline lookup yields CDR1 MDHEN and CDR2 SYDVKM. The CDR3 spans 12 residues. CDR3 region: CASTSDVYGYTF. The CDR3 nucleotides read TGTGCCAGCACCTCAGATGTGTATGGCTACACCTTC.

This chain links TRBV14 with TRBJ2-2; D ambiguous. V was pared by 1 base and J by 2 bases, with 8 bases between. This CDR3 comprises 15 residues. Germline lookup yields CDR1 SGHDN and CDR2 FVKESK. This CDR3 reads CASSQGHLNTGELFF. DNA of the CDR3: TGTGCCAGCAGCCAAGGACACTTAAACACCGGGGAGCTGTTTTTT.

In this sample, this clonotype turned up a few times. The V gene is TRBV5-1, the J gene TRBJ2-1, with 7 positions matching TRBD1. Germline V CDR1 and CDR2: SGHRS, YFSETQ. V was clipped by 4 bases and J by 5 bases; unmatched bases: 6. This CDR3 contains 14 residues. CDR3 coding DNA: TGCGCCAGCAGCCTTAGACAGGGAGACAATGAGCAGTTCTTC. Translating it yields CASSLRQGDNEQFF. Full variable domain (outside the CDR3, taken from reference TRBV5-1 and TRBJ2-1): KAGVTQTPRYLIKTRGQQVTLSCSPISGHRSVSWYQQTPGQGLQFLFEYFSETQRNKGNFPGRFSGRQFSNSRSEMNVSTLELGDSALYLCASSLRQGDNEQFFGPGTRLTVL.

A few counts support this clonotype. The chain links TRBV5-1 to TRBJ2-1, with 12 nucleotides matching TRBD1. From germline, CDR1 is SGHRS and CDR2 YFSETQ. The V and J ends lost 5 bases and 0 bases, in that order; junction bases with no gene match: 12. CDR3 length: 19 amino acids. The CDR3 nucleotides read TGCGCCAGCAGGTCTTTTGGGACAGGGGGCCTGAACTCCTACAATGAGCAGTTCTTC. Amino acids: CASRSFGTGGLNSYNEQFF.

This clonotype showed up just a few times. CDR3: CASSLIDRGGRDTQYF. DNA for the CDR3: TGTGCCAGCAGTTTAATCGACAGGGGGGGTCGAGATACGCAGTATTTT. The chain couples TRBV27 to TRBJ2-3, with 9 bases aligning to TRBD1. The germline V gene encodes CDR1 MNHEY and CDR2 SMNVEV (reference sequence). This CDR3 contains 16 residues. V was clipped by 2 bases and J by 5 bases; unmatched bases: 8.

This clonotype has only a few counts. V and J are TRBV18 and TRBJ2-3; no reliable D call. V lost 3 bases and J lost 5, with 18 bases in between. The CDR3 has 16 residues. The germline V gene encodes CDR1 KGHSH and CDR2 LQKENI. This CDR3 is CASSPGQRIHIDTQYF. DNA of the CDR3: TGTGCCAGCTCACCTGGCCAGAGAATTCACATAGATACGCAGTATTTT.

This clonotype was seen ten or more times. This sequence joins TRBV10-3 and TRBJ2-1; 7 nucleotides line up with TRBD2. This CDR3 is built from 16 residues. Germline-derived CDR1 and CDR2 are ENHRY and SYGVKD. With 0 bases clipped from V and 0 bases from J, the junction kept 2 bases outside the gene matches. The CDR3 DNA reads as TGTGCCATCAGTGAGTCAGGCGGGAGCTCCTACAATGAGCAGTTCTTC. Protein: CAISESGGSSYNEQFF.

This chain connects TRBV20-1 to TRBJ2-7; 7 nucleotides agree with TRBD1. The ends lost 6 bases at V and 1 base at J; junction bases unmatched: 12. Germline-derived CDR1 and CDR2 are DFQATT and SNEGSKA (reference sequence). CDR3 length equals 15 residues. In nucleotides, the CDR3 is TGCAGTGCCGACCTAATCCGGACAGGATCCTACGAGCAGTACTTC. As protein: CSADLIRTGSYEQYF.

The sample holds a few counts of this clonotype. The chain recombines TRBV12-3 or TRBV12-4 with TRBJ1-5; D is possibly TRBD1 (5 bases). The CDR3 contains 16 residues. Trimming took off 1 base at V and 2 bases at J, with 12 bases between the two ends. CDR3 in amino acids: CASSLVRGEGNQPQHF. The CDR3 region has the DNA TGTGCCAGCAGTTTAGTTAGGGGAGAGGGCAATCAGCCCCAGCATTTT.

CDR3 sequence: CASSETPLLQETQYF. The CDR3 nucleotides read TGCGCCAGCAGTGAGACACCGCTACTCCAAGAGACCCAGTACTTC. The J gene is TRBJ2-5, the V gene TRBV10-2; D gene ambiguous. V was trimmed by 2 bases and J by 1 base, leaving 11 bases between them. Germline V gene data show CDR1 as WSHSY and CDR2 as SAAADI. This CDR3 has 15 amino acids.

This sequence joins TRBV20-1 and TRBJ1-6; D gene unclear. V was clipped by 5 bases and J by 7 bases, with 15 bases between them. This CDR3 comprises 14 residues. CDR1 is DFQATT and CDR2 is SNEGSKA in the germline V gene (reference sequence). The CDR3 nucleotides read TGCAGTGCTTTCCCGGAGGAGAGCAATTCACCCCTCCACTTT. Translation gives CSAFPEESNSPLHF.

There are a few counts of this clonotype. The chain employs TRBV12-3 or TRBV12-4 and TRBJ2-7; D gene ambiguous. The V end was cut by 2 bases, the J end by 3 bases, with 8 bases between. The CDR3 has 13 amino acids. CDR3 DNA sequence: TGTGCCAGCAGTTTATGGTGGCGCTACGAGCAGTACTTC. It yields the protein CASSLWWRYEQYF.

The gene calls are TRBV15 and TRBJ1-1; TRBD1 matches at 9 bases. This CDR3 contains 15 residues. CDR1 LNHNV and CDR2 YYDKDF come from the germline V gene (reference sequence). V lost 3 bases to trimming and J lost 5 bases; unmatched junction nucleotides: 7. Here the CDR3 DNA reads TGTGCCACCAGCAGTGGGGACAGGGACGTAACTGAAGCTTTCTTT. It specifies CATSSGDRDVTEAFF.

This clonotype was found many times. The rearrangement uses TRBV7-9 and TRBJ1-5; D ambiguous. V lost 0 bases and J 4 bases, leaving 4 bases between the germline ends. This CDR3 contains 13 residues. CDR1 and CDR2 (germline): SEHNR, FQNEAQ (reference sequence). CDR3 nucleotide sequence: TGTGCCAGCAGCTTAGCAGTTAATCAGCCCCAGCATTTT. Its translation: CASSLAVNQPQHF.

The sample holds a few counts of this clonotype. J is TRBJ2-7 and V is TRBV2; no definite D call. The CDR3 covers 12 residues. The ends were cut back, 9 bases at V and 0 bases at J, with 9 bases in the middle. CDR1 SNHLY and CDR2 FYNNEI come from the germline V gene. The CDR3 bases are TGTGCCAGGCAGGAAAGCTCCTACGAGCAGTACTTC. Translated: CARQESSYEQYF. The variable domain in full, completed from reference TRBV2 and TRBJ2-7, reads EPEVTQTPSHQVTQMGQEVILRCVPISNHLYFYWYRQILGQKVEFLVSFYNNEISEKSEIFDDQFSVERPDGSNFTLKIRSTKLEDSAMYFCARQESSYEQYFGPGTRLTVT.

The V gene is TRBV5-1, the J gene TRBJ1-2; TRBD1 matches at 7 bases. The CDR3 is 15 amino acids. Losses at the gene ends were 0 bases for V and 1 base for J; bases not matched to a gene: 3. Germline CDR1 is SGHRS and CDR2 is YFSETQ. In DNA, the CDR3 is TGCGCCAGCAGCTTGGAGACAGGGATTAACTATGGCTACACCTTC. It specifies CASSLETGINYGYTF.